This TCR beta chain is drawn from a study of T cell clonality in common variable immunodeficiency. Findings and limits, study-wide: In common variable immunodeficiency, TCR beta chains reportedly carried fewer deletions and N-nucleotide insertions.

Germline lookup yields CDR1 SGHVS and CDR2 FQNEAQ. Trimming shortened V by 5 bases and J by 3 bases, and 13 bases separated the two germline ends. The CDR3 length is 15 residues. The data were produced by immunoSEQ multiplex PCR, yet TCRdb's version contains in-frame clones alone and is incomplete. The sample holds tens of thousands of clones, and no clone turns up only once. This clone was counted between two and nine times. Its target is not known. The read terminates 3 residues ahead of where the CDR3 ends, so the germline J gene completes it. Reduced serum IgG, IgA and/or IgM plus specific antibody deficiency defined CVID. Heparinized whole blood, roughly 4.5 to 8 ml, came from each donor.

The source is a human donor with common variable immunodeficiency. The material sequenced was peripheral blood mononuclear cells. The V gene is TRBV7-8, the J gene TRBJ2-2; D call uncertain. Incomplete CDR3 DNA: TGTGCCAGCAGCCCTATAGGGCCATACACCGGGGAG. Protein sequence: CASSPIGPYTGE. The entire CDR3 is CASSPIGPYTGELFF.